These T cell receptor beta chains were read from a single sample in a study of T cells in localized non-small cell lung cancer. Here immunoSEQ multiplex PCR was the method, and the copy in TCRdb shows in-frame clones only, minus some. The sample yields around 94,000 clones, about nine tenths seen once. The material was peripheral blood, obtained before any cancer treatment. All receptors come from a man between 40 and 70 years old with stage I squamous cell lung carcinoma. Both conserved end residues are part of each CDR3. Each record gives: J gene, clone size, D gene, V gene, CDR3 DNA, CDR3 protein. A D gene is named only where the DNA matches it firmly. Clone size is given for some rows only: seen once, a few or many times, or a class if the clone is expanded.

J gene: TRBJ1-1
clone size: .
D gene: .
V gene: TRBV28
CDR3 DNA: TGTGCCAGCAGTTTATTGGGGGCGCTGAGCACTGAAGCTTTCTTT
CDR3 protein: CASSLLGALSTEAFF

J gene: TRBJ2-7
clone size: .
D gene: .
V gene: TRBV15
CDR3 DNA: TGTGCCACCAGCAGAGAAGTAACCCCCTACGAGCAGTACTTC
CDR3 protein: CATSREVTPYEQYF

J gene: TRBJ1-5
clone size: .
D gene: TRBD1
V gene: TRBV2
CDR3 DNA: TGTGCCAGCAGTGAAGGGACAGGGTTTGGGCAGCCCCAGCATTTT
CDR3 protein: CASSEGTGFGQPQHF

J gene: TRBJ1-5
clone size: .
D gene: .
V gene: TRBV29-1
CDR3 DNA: TGCAGCGTTACAGACAGTTTCAATCAGCCCCAGCATTTT
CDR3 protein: CSVTDSFNQPQHF

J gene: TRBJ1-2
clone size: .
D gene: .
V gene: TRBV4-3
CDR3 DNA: TGCGCCAGCAGCCAAGTTTATACAGGGCAGAACTATGGCTACACCTTC
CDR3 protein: CASSQVYTGQNYGYTF

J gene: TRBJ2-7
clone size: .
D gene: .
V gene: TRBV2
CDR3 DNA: TGTGCCAGCAGTGAAGCGCGGGGGACACCCTACGAGCAGTACTTC
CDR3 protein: CASSEARGTPYEQYF

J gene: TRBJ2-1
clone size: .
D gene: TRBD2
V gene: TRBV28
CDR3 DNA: TGTGCCAGCAGTTCTCTAGCGGGGGGGCCCTACAATGAGCAGTTCTTC
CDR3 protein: CASSSLAGGPYNEQFF

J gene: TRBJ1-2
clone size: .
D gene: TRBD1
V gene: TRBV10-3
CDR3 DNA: TGTGCCATCAGTGCCCGGACAGGGACTAACTATGGCTACACCTTC
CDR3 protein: CAISARTGTNYGYTF

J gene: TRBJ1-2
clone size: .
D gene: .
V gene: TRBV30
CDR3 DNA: TGTGCCTGGAGTAGGGGGGCTAACTATGGCTACACCTTC
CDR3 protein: CAWSRGANYGYTF

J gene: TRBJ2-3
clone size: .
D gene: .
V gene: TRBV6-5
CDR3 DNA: TGTGCCAGCAGTTACCCCATGGGGGGAGGCGCAGATACGCAGTATTTT
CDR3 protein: CASSYPMGGGADTQYF

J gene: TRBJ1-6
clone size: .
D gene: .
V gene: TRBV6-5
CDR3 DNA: TGTGCCAGCAGTTACGGGCGGACAAATTCACCCCTCCACTTT
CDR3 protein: CASSYGRTNSPLHF

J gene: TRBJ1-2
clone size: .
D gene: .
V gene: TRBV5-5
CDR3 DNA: TGTGCCAGCAGCTTAAGTCCGATCCAACCCTATGGCTACACCTTC
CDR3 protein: CASSLSPIQPYGYTF

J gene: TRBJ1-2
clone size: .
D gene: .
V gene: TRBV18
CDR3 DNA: TGTGCCAGCTCACCGGACAGTAAGGCCTATGGCTACACCTTC
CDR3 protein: CASSPDSKAYGYTF

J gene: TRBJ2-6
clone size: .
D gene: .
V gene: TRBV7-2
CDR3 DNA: TGTGCCAGCAGCTTAGCGGCAGGGTCTGGGGCCAACGTCCTGACTTTC
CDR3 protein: CASSLAAGSGANVLTF

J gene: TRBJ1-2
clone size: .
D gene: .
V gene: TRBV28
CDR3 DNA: TGTGCCAGCAGTTTTTTGCCAGGGAACCTAATAGCCTATGGCTACACCTTC
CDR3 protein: CASSFLPGNLIAYGYTF

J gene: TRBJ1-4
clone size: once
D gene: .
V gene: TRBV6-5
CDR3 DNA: TGTGCCAGCACCCACCACAGGGATGCGGACGAAAAACTGTTTTTT
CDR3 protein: CASTHHRDADEKLFF

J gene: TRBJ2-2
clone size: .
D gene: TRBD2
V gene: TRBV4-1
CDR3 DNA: TGCGCCAGCAGCCCCCGGATCTCCACTAGCGGGGGGGCTGGCGGGGAGCTGTTTTTT
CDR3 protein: CASSPRISTSGGAGGELFF

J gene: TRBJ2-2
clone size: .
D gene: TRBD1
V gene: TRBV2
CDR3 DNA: TGTGCCAGCACCCTCGGGGGGACAGGGTACGGATGGAGGTTT
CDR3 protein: CASTLGGTGYGWRF

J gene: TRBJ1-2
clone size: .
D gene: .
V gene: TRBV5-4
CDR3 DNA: TGTGCCAGCAGCCCACGGGGGGGTCTTTCGGCTAACTATGGCTACACCTTC
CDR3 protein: CASSPRGGLSANYGYTF

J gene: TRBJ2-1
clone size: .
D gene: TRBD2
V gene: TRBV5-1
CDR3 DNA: TGCGCCAGCAGCTCCCGGGACCTAGCGGGCTATGAGCAGTTCTTC
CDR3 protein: CASSSRDLAGYEQFF

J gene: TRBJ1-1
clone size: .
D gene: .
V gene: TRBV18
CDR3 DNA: TGTGCCAGCCAAGCCAGTGAGAACACTGAAGCTTTCTTT
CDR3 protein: CASQASENTEAFF

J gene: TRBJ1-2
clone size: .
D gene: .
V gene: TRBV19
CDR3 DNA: TGTGCCAGTACCGTTGCTCTGTCCCTTCGCTATGGCTACACCTTC
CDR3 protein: CASTVALSLRYGYTF

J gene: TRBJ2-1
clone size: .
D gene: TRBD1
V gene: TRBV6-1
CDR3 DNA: TGTGCCAGCAGTGAAGAAGGGACAGGGATCAATGAGCAGTTCTTC
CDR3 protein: CASSEEGTGINEQFF

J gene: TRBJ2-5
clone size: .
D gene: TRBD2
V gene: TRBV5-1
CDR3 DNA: TGCGCCAGCAGCTCTAGCGGGGGAAAAGAGACCCAGTACTTC
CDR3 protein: CASSSSGGKETQYF

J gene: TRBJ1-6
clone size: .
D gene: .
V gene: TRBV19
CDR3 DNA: TGTGCCAGTAGTCCCGCCGGAATGGGGGGGTATTCACCCCTCCACTTT
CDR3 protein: CASSPAGMGGYSPLHF

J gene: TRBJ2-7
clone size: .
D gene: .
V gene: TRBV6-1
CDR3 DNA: TGTGCCAGCAGGATCTCCTACGAGCAGTACTTC
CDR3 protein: CASRISYEQYF

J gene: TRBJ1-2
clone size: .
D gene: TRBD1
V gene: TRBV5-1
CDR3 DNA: TGCGCCAGCAGCTTGGCTGACAGGGGGCTCGATGGCTACACCTTC
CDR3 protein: CASSLADRGLDGYTF

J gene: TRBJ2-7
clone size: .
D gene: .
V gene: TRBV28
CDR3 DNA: TGTGCCAGCAGCCCGCTGAACGCAGTGGGGACCTACGAGCAGTACTTC
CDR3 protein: CASSPLNAVGTYEQYF

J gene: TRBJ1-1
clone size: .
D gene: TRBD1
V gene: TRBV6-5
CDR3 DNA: TGTGCCAGCAGCCAGGAGGGGGCTCGGACTGAAGCTTTCTTT
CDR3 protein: CASSQEGARTEAFF

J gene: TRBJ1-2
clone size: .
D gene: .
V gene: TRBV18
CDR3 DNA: TGTGCCAGCTCACCCCCGGGGTCTAGCTATGGCTACACCTTC
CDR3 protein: CASSPPGSSYGYTF

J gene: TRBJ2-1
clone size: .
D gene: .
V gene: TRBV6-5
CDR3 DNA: TGTGCCAGCAGTTACGGGCAGGGAGAGTACAATGAGCAGTTCTTC
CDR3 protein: CASSYGQGEYNEQFF

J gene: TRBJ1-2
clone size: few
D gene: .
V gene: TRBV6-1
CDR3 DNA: TGTGCCAGCAGTGAACGTTCCGGGACGGAAGGCTATGGCTACACCTTC
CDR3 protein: CASSERSGTEGYGYTF